This is a list of T cell receptor beta chains from one sample in a study of PD-1 blockade in classical Hodgkin lymphoma. The data were produced by immunoSEQ multiplex PCR, yet TCRdb's version contains in-frame clones alone and is incomplete. Altogether tens of thousands of clones are present, 78% being singletons, with the ten largest covering 37%. This specimen consisted of peripheral blood mononuclear cells (PBMCs), obtained before the fourth cycle of nivolumab. The receptors were gathered from a human donor with classical Hodgkin lymphoma. Both conserved end residues are part of each CDR3. Fields, in order: D gene, J gene, V gene, CDR3 protein. The D gene is left open where the match is weak.

d_call: NA; j_call: TRBJ2-2; v_call: TRBV7-8; cdr3_aa: CASSLLGSGTGELFF
d_call: NA; j_call: TRBJ2-2; v_call: TRBV7-3; cdr3_aa: CASSLELFTGELFF
d_call: NA; j_call: TRBJ1-2; v_call: TRBV7-2; cdr3_aa: CASSLDGSRGYGYTF
d_call: NA; j_call: TRBJ1-1; v_call: TRBV14; cdr3_aa: CASSRWGQNTEAFF
d_call: TRBD2; j_call: TRBJ2-1; v_call: TRBV28; cdr3_aa: CASTRYSGGAGEQFF
d_call: NA; j_call: TRBJ2-3; v_call: TRBV7-3; cdr3_aa: CASSSGSRGSTDTQYF
d_call: NA; j_call: TRBJ1-2; v_call: TRBV29-1; cdr3_aa: CSVREANYGYTF
d_call: NA; j_call: TRBJ2-7; v_call: TRBV7-3; cdr3_aa: CASSLGHISEQYF
d_call: TRBD1; j_call: TRBJ1-6; v_call: TRBV5-6; cdr3_aa: CASSRPGGYSPLHF
d_call: TRBD1; j_call: TRBJ1-2; v_call: TRBV7-9; cdr3_aa: CASRGTGTNYGYTF
d_call: TRBD1; j_call: TRBJ1-1; v_call: TRBV19; cdr3_aa: CALGTGDDTEAFF
d_call: TRBD1; j_call: TRBJ2-6; v_call: TRBV29-1; cdr3_aa: CSVEDRATGVSGANVLTF
d_call: TRBD1; j_call: TRBJ1-2; v_call: TRBV6-5; cdr3_aa: CASSQGAGGYTF
d_call: NA; j_call: TRBJ2-2; v_call: TRBV5-1; cdr3_aa: CASSAGSGSSGELFF
d_call: TRBD1; j_call: TRBJ2-1; v_call: TRBV10-3; cdr3_aa: CAISERGTAEDEQFF
d_call: NA; j_call: TRBJ2-1; v_call: TRBV18; cdr3_aa: CASSPTSRNEQFF
d_call: NA; j_call: TRBJ2-2; v_call: TRBV9; cdr3_aa: CASSVVSGTGELFF
d_call: NA; j_call: TRBJ1-1; v_call: TRBV27; cdr3_aa: CASSFIRGEAFF
d_call: NA; j_call: TRBJ2-1; v_call: TRBV30; cdr3_aa: CAWSVGGPSYEQFF
d_call: TRBD1; j_call: TRBJ1-1; v_call: TRBV7-9; cdr3_aa: CASRPDRMSTEAFF
d_call: TRBD1; j_call: TRBJ2-1; v_call: TRBV6-6; cdr3_aa: CASQPGQGDNEQFF
d_call: NA; j_call: TRBJ1-3; v_call: TRBV4-2; cdr3_aa: CASSQGGPLSGNTIYF
d_call: NA; j_call: TRBJ1-2; v_call: TRBV9; cdr3_aa: CASSAILGAPQPYTF
d_call: NA; j_call: TRBJ1-4; v_call: TRBV28; cdr3_aa: CASSSRRTEKREKLFF
d_call: TRBD1; j_call: TRBJ2-5; v_call: TRBV6-1; cdr3_aa: CASSEVRGLVGETQYF
d_call: TRBD2; j_call: TRBJ2-5; v_call: TRBV5-4; cdr3_aa: CASSFGGGAGETQYF
d_call: NA; j_call: TRBJ1-5; v_call: TRBV9; cdr3_aa: CASSHKSDSNKNQPQHF
d_call: TRBD1; j_call: TRBJ2-7; v_call: TRBV29-1; cdr3_aa: CSATGQGNYEQYF
d_call: NA; j_call: TRBJ1-5; v_call: TRBV4-2; cdr3_aa: CASSQDLFKDQPQHF
d_call: TRBD1; j_call: TRBJ2-2; v_call: TRBV7-9; cdr3_aa: CASRQDWAGGTGELFF
d_call: TRBD1; j_call: TRBJ1-5; v_call: TRBV6-1; cdr3_aa: CASSAGTGGFNQPQHF
d_call: NA; j_call: TRBJ1-1; v_call: TRBV4-2; cdr3_aa: CASSQVSDREAFF
d_call: NA; j_call: TRBJ1-6; v_call: TRBV27; cdr3_aa: CASRVGIWSPLHF
d_call: NA; j_call: TRBJ2-7; v_call: TRBV11-3; cdr3_aa: CASMRVNSYEQYF
d_call: NA; j_call: TRBJ1-1; v_call: TRBV18; cdr3_aa: CASSPVSEAFF
d_call: NA; j_call: TRBJ1-2; v_call: TRBV19; cdr3_aa: CASSIGQGLYGYTF
d_call: NA; j_call: TRBJ1-4; v_call: TRBV9; cdr3_aa: CASSVVDNEKLFF
d_call: NA; j_call: TRBJ1-6; v_call: TRBV9; cdr3_aa: CASSDSGTALHF
d_call: NA; j_call: TRBJ2-3; v_call: TRBV7-9; cdr3_aa: CASSLGNWQDTDTQYF
d_call: NA; j_call: TRBJ2-7; v_call: TRBV28; cdr3_aa: CASSLPGAPPHSYEQYF
d_call: NA; j_call: TRBJ1-1; v_call: TRBV19; cdr3_aa: CASSPRLGRTDEAFF
d_call: NA; j_call: TRBJ1-1; v_call: TRBV30; cdr3_aa: CAWSIPRKRSGAWNTEAFF
d_call: TRBD1; j_call: TRBJ1-4; v_call: TRBV27; cdr3_aa: CASSPGQGRNEKLFF
d_call: NA; j_call: TRBJ1-2; v_call: TRBV4-3; cdr3_aa: CASSQDAGGRGNYGYTF
d_call: TRBD1; j_call: TRBJ1-2; v_call: TRBV15; cdr3_aa: CATSRASGQGYTF
d_call: TRBD1; j_call: TRBJ2-5; v_call: TRBV7-2; cdr3_aa: CASSSTGDGTQYF